The 21 T cell receptor beta chains presented below share a single source sample, sequenced in a study of blood T cells in healthy people across ages. The use of a sample-barcoded 5' primer and a J-beta primer mix characterized a second PCR of roughly 7 to 11 cycles. Each CDR3 protein gets one entry after TCRdb re-called the 5' RACE reads with MiXCR. The table shows around 800,000 distinct CDR3 sequences, with about 26% occurring only once. Another study also made use of these data, one on T cells of mothers and their children.

The specimen sequenced was blood. The receptors were sampled from a boy aged 5 to 17 in good health.

The gene calls are TRBV5-1 and TRBJ2-1, with 9 bases that match TRBD1. Germline CDR1 reads SGHRS; CDR2 reads YFSETQ. The V gene end was trimmed by 4 bases and the J gene end by 0 bases; junction bases not matched to a gene: 5. The CDR3 is 16 residues long. In nucleotides, the CDR3 is TGCGCCAGCAGCGACTCGGACAGGGGCTCCTACAATGAGCAGTTCTTC. Translated: CASSDSDRGSYNEQFF.

A remark on this clonotype: The junction shows a germline mismatch at one end, possibly a read error. The chain carries TRBV10-2 and TRBJ2-5; D is possibly TRBD1 or TRBD2 (5 bases each). The J call may be in error: the DNA end matches TRBJ2-7 better. This CDR3 region has 12 residues. Per germline, CDR1 WSHSY and CDR2 SAAADI. The CDR3 region has the DNA TGCGCCGGCAGTGGGACCGCCTACGAGCAGTACTTC. It specifies CAGSGTAYEQYF.

In its sample, this clonotype was seen a few times. CDR3 sequence: CASSLGRGSFNEQFF. Here the CDR3 DNA reads TGCGCCAGCAGCTTGGGACGGGGGTCATTCAATGAGCAGTTCTTC. This rearrangement joins TRBV5-1 to TRBJ2-5, with a possible D match to TRBD2 (6 bases). Near its end, the DNA agrees better with TRBJ2-1, so the J call may be wrong. Germline V gene sequence: CDR1 SGHRS, CDR2 YFSETQ. The CDR3 consists of 15 residues.

The rearrangement links TRBV18 to TRBJ1-4, with D unresolved. Per germline, CDR1 KGHSH and CDR2 LQKENI. CDR3 length: 14 amino acids. Trimming stripped 5 bases from V and 0 bases from J, with 7 bases between. The CDR3 loop is CASSGSSTNEKLFF. CDR3 in DNA: TGTGCCAGCTCAGGCTCGTCAACTAATGAAAAACTGTTTTTT.

This clonotype was observed a handful of times. At one end, the junction sequence differs from germline, possibly due to a read error. The V call is TRBV7-7, the J call TRBJ2-2; D gene uncertain. The CDR3 is 13 residues long. Germline V lookup: CDR1 SSHAT, CDR2 FNYEAQ (reference sequence). The chain's CDR3 is CASSLMGGGELFF. The DNA for the CDR3 is TGTGCTAGCAGCTTAATGGGTGGCGGGGAGCTGTTTTTT.

Notes on this clonotype: The junction and the germline gene differ at one end; a read error may be behind it. V is TRBV12-5 and J is TRBJ2-4; no definite D call. Germline CDR1 reads LGHNT; CDR2 reads FRNRAP. The CDR3 runs 13 residues. CDR3 region: CASGLEPRSIQYF. For the CDR3, the DNA is TGTGCTAGTGGCTTGGAACCTAGAAGCATTCAGTACTTC.

The chain employs TRBV20-1 and TRBJ2-7, with TRBD2 matching over 10 bases. J was trimmed by 0 bases and V by 6 bases; bases with no gene match: 5. The germline V gene encodes CDR1 DFQATT and CDR2 SNEGSKA (reference sequence). This CDR3 has 14 amino acids. CDR3: CSALTSGASYEQYF. In nucleotides, the CDR3 is TGCAGTGCCCTCACTAGCGGGGCCTCCTACGAGCAGTACTTC.

This rearrangement joins TRBV7-9 to TRBJ2-1; the D is unclear. Trimming took off 5 bases at V and 8 bases at J, with 13 bases between the two ends. Germline CDR1 reads SEHNR; CDR2 reads FQNEAQ (reference sequence). This CDR3 has 13 residues. CDR3 coding DNA: TGTGCCAGCAGCACTACCATTGCCGATGAGCAGTTCTTC. This translates into CASSTTIADEQFF.

This clonotype has a handful of counts. This sequence joins TRBV14 and TRBJ2-5, with D possibly TRBD2 on 6 matching bases. The J call may be mistaken, given a closer DNA end match to TRBJ2-7. The germline V gene encodes CDR1 SGHDN and CDR2 FVKESK. This CDR3 contains 13 residues. CDR3 in amino acids: CASSPEGTNEQYF. The CDR3 region has the DNA TGTGCCAGCAGCCCGGAGGGGACCAACGAGCAGTACTTC.

The chain uses TRBV12-5 and TRBJ1-1; TRBD1 matches 8 bases. The CDR3 contains 15 residues. Germline V lookup: CDR1 LGHNT, CDR2 FRNRAP. V lost 5 bases, J lost 7 bases, and 12 bases stayed unmatched. The CDR3 nucleotides are TGTGCTAGTGGTCCGGACAGGGAATATATTGGTGAAGCTTTCTTT. Protein: CASGPDREYIGEAFF.

This chain uses TRBV5-1 with TRBJ2-7; 11 bases map to TRBD1. V shed 4 bases and J 4 bases; nucleotides not matched to a gene: 7. The CDR3 runs to 15 residues. Germline assignment: CDR1 SGHRS and CDR2 YFSETQ. In nucleotides, the CDR3 is TGCGCCAGCAGCCGCTACGGGACAGGGGGGTACGAGCAGTACTTC. As protein: CASSRYGTGGYEQYF. Combining the CDR3 with reference TRBV5-1 and TRBJ2-7 gives the whole variable domain KAGVTQTPRYLIKTRGQQVTLSCSPISGHRSVSWYQQTPGQGLQFLFEYFSETQRNKGNFPGRFSGRQFSNSRSEMNVSTLELGDSALYLCASSRYGTGGYEQYFGPGTRLTVT.

The V gene is TRBV18, the J gene TRBJ1-5; 9 positions agree with TRBD1. Germline V gene sequence: CDR1 KGHSH, CDR2 LQKENI. This CDR3 has 14 amino acids. J lost 4 bases, V lost 6 bases, and 4 bases had no gene match. The CDR3 spells CASSGDRENQPQHF. The CDR3, as DNA: TGTGCCAGCTCGGGGGACAGGGAGAATCAGCCCCAGCATTTT.

This clonotype was seen a few times. The J gene is TRBJ2-6, the V gene TRBV18, with a possible D match to TRBD2 (6 bases). The length of the CDR3 is 17 residues. V was clipped by 5 bases and J by 4 bases, with 18 bases between them. Germline values: CDR1 KGHSH, CDR2 LQKENI. The CDR3 spells CASSSPVWGDGANVLTF. The CDR3 bases are TGTGCCAGCTCATCTCCCGTCTGGGGGGACGGGGCCAACGTCCTGACTTTC. The whole variable domain, filled in from reference TRBV18 and TRBJ2-6, reads NAGVMQNPRHLVRRRGQEARLRCSPMKGHSHVYWYRQLPEEGLKFMVYLQKENIIDESGMPKERFSAEFPKEGPSILRIQQVVRGDSAAYFCASSSPVWGDGANVLTFGAGSRLTVL.

This sequence joins TRBV10-3 and TRBJ1-1; 10 bases match TRBD1. This CDR3 comprises 15 residues. Per the germline V gene, CDR1 is ENHRY and CDR2 is SYGVKD. The junction had 10 bases not matched to a gene; V was cut back by 4 bases and J by 8 bases. The CDR3 nucleotides are TGTGCCATCAGTGGGACAGGGGGTAGCCGCTTGGAAGCTTTCTTT. Translated, it gives CAISGTGGSRLEAFF.

This clonotype was detected a few times. The chain combines TRBV15 with TRBJ2-1; D uncertain. Looked up from germline, CDR1 is LNHNV and CDR2 is YYDKDF (reference sequence). The V end lost 1 base, the J end lost 4 bases, and 8 bases lay between the germline ends. The CDR3 is 14 residues long. CDR3 sequence (DNA): TGTGCCACCAGCAGAGTGTACAAGTACAATGAGCAGTTCTTC. This gives the protein CATSRVYKYNEQFF.

This clonotype turned up a few times. The chain recombines TRBV6-1 with TRBJ2-7; weak D call: TRBD2 (6 bases). The germline CDR1 and CDR2 sequences are MNHNS and SASEGT. The CDR3 runs to 14 residues. V lost 4 bases to trimming and J lost 0 bases, with 10 bases between them. DNA of the CDR3: TGTGCCAGCAGTGGCCGGGGAGGCTCCTACGAGCAGTACTTC. This translates into CASSGRGGSYEQYF.

The V call is TRBV27, the J call TRBJ2-1, with 10 bases fitting TRBD1. Judging by the DNA end, TRBJ2-5 fits better; the J call may be wrong. Germline V gene lookup returns CDR1 MNHEY and CDR2 SMNVEV (reference sequence). This CDR3 spans 16 amino acids. CDR3 in DNA: TGTGCCAGCAGTTTAGAGACAGGGGGCCGAGGGGAGACCCAGTACTTC. Translation gives CASSLETGGRGETQYF.

This clonotype was found a few times. The chain combines TRBV7-8 with TRBJ2-5; 15 bases match TRBD2. The assigned J gene may be wrong: the sequence end matches TRBJ2-1 better. CDR1 and CDR2 (germline): SGHVS, FQNEAQ. The CDR3 covers 17 residues. This CDR3 reads CASSPNWGGLAGGPQFF. The DNA for the CDR3 is TGTGCCAGCAGCCCTAATTGGGGGGGACTAGCGGGGGGACCCCAGTTCTTC.

In this sample, this clonotype turned up a few times. The chain couples TRBV20-1 to TRBJ2-5; either TRBD1 or TRBD2 may supply D (5 bases each). With 2 bases removed from V and 2 bases from J, the gap between germline ends came to 15 bases. The CDR3 loop spans 15 amino acids. Per germline, CDR1 DFQATT and CDR2 SNEGSKA (reference sequence). DNA of the CDR3: TGCAGTGCTAGACGGGACCTTACTAATCAAGAGACCCAGTACTTC. Its translation is CSARRDLTNQETQYF.

This clonotype showed up just a few times. J is TRBJ2-5 and V is TRBV7-3; D gene unclear. Germline lookup yields CDR1 SGHTA and CDR2 FQGTGA. The CDR3 covers 15 residues. V shed 7 bases and J shed 2 bases, with 17 bases lying between them. CDR3 DNA sequence: TGTGCCAGCACCGAGCCCAAAGGACCTCAAGAGACCCAGTACTTC. Encoded protein: CASTEPKGPQETQYF.

With respect to this clonotype: An end of the junction does not agree with germline; a read error may underlie this. The chain couples TRBV19 to TRBJ1-5; no clear D gene. The germline V gene encodes CDR1 LNHDA and CDR2 SQIVND (reference sequence). The CDR3 extends over 15 amino acids. The CDR3, as DNA: TGTGTCAGTAGTACTCAACCTTCTAGCAATCAGCCCCAGCATTTT. Its protein product is CVSSTQPSSNQPQHF.